A selection of T cell receptor beta chains follows, all from one sample in a study of OX40 agonist ivuxolimab in advanced cancers. Profiling relied on immunoSEQ multiplex PCR, and the TCRdb table lists in-frame clones only, not all of them. The sample consists of 65,000 to 75,000 clones, approximately 89% of them appearing once. The sequenced sample was CD4+ or CD8+ T cells sorted from blood, obtained in a trial of the OX40 agonist ivuxolimab. The receptors were sampled from an adult with an advanced solid tumor such as melanoma, head and neck, liver or kidney cancer. The CDR3 runs from the conserved cysteine through the conserved F or W. Fields, in order: J gene, D gene, V gene, clone size, CDR3 protein, CDR3 DNA. D genes are given only for firm matches. The size field is filled for only some rows; it gives once, few, many or a size class.

TRBJ1-3	.	TRBV18	.	CASSPTGGPGNTIYF	TGTGCCAGCTCACCAACAGGTGGACCTGGAAACACCATATATTTT
TRBJ2-3	.	TRBV7-6	.	CASSLPGATDTQYF	TGTGCCAGCAGCTTACCCGGGGCCACAGATACGCAGTATTTT
TRBJ1-1	.	TRBV2	few	CASSEGRNTEAFF	TGTGCCAGCAGTGAGGGCAGGAACACTGAAGCTTTCTTT
TRBJ2-3	.	TRBV2	.	CATSPQGTDTQYF	TGTGCCACCTCCCCCCAGGGCACAGATACGCAGTATTTT
TRBJ2-5	TRBD2	TRBV4-1	.	CASSQLEGTNKETQYF	TGCGCCAGCAGCCAATTGGAGGGGACTAACAAAGAGACCCAGTACTTC
TRBJ1-2	TRBD1	TRBV11-2	.	CASSPLTGVANYGYTF	TGTGCCAGCAGCCCCCTCACAGGGGTAGCTAACTATGGCTACACCTTC
TRBJ2-2	.	TRBV9	.	CASSVEGLGTGELFF	TGTGCCAGCAGCGTAGAGGGGCTTGGCACCGGGGAGCTGTTTTTT
TRBJ1-6	.	TRBV5-4	few	CASSLPQGNSSPLHF	TGTGCCAGCAGCTTGCCCCAGGGGAATTCGTCACCCCTCCACTTT
TRBJ1-2	TRBD1	TRBV30	.	CAWSVAGTGGLGYTF	TGTGCCTGGAGTGTGGCGGGGACAGGGGGTCTTGGCTACACCTTC
TRBJ1-4	.	TRBV30	.	CAWGEGLWYEKLFF	TGTGCCTGGGGGGAGGGCCTATGGTATGAAAAACTGTTTTTT
TRBJ2-5	.	TRBV6-5	once	CASSYSGREQETQYF	TGTGCCAGCAGTTACTCGGGCAGAGAGCAAGAGACCCAGTACTTC
TRBJ2-3	.	TRBV7-2	.	CASSLADPGTSTDTQYF	TGTGCCAGCAGCTTAGCGGACCCCGGGACGAGCACAGATACGCAGTATTTT
TRBJ1-5	.	TRBV28	medium-sized	CASSLFSLSLNQPQHF	TGTGCCAGCAGTTTATTCAGTTTGTCTCTCAATCAGCCCCAGCATTTT
TRBJ1-1	.	TRBV6-5	once	CASSRRGQNTEAFF	TGTGCCAGCAGCCGCCGAGGGCAGAACACTGAAGCTTTCTTT
TRBJ1-5	.	TRBV4-1	.	CASSRILTGNQPQHF	TGCGCCAGCAGCCGAATTCTCACGGGCAATCAGCCCCAGCATTTT
TRBJ1-2	.	TRBV19	few	CASSIDRDYGYTF	TGTGCCAGTAGTATAGACAGGGACTATGGCTACACCTTC
TRBJ2-7	TRBD2	TRBV4-1	few	CASSQEPYSGGADYEQYF	TGCGCCAGCAGCCAGGAGCCCTATAGCGGGGGCGCCGACTACGAGCAGTACTTC
TRBJ2-7	.	TRBV7-2	.	CASSLFIALVADEQYF	TGTGCCAGCAGCCTATTTATCGCGCTGGTAGCGGACGAGCAGTACTTC
TRBJ2-1	TRBD1	TRBV5-1	.	CASSYQTGGSYNEQFF	TGCGCCAGCAGCTACCAGACAGGGGGCTCCTACAATGAGCAGTTCTTC
TRBJ1-2	.	TRBV30	.	CACLTGLRYGYTF	TGTGCCTGTTTAACAGGGTTGCGTTATGGCTACACCTTC
TRBJ2-5	TRBD1	TRBV5-4	.	CASNVRTGGGETQYF	TGTGCCAGCAACGTCCGGACAGGGGGCGGCGAGACCCAGTACTTC
TRBJ1-2	TRBD1	TRBV30	few	CAWSKTDRGRVGYTF	TGTGCCTGGAGTAAGACGGACAGGGGGCGCGTTGGCTACACCTTC
TRBJ1-2	TRBD1	TRBV27	.	CASTPGRGDYGYTF	TGTGCCAGCACCCCGGGCAGGGGGGACTATGGCTACACCTTC
TRBJ1-1	.	TRBV11-2	.	CASSLEWGQMNTEAFF	TGTGCCAGCAGCTTAGAATGGGGGCAGATGAACACTGAAGCTTTCTTT
TRBJ2-7	.	TRBV21-1	.	CASSKSPPGRNYEQYF	TGTGCCAGCAGCAAATCCCCCCCTGGCAGGAACTACGAGCAGTACTTC
TRBJ2-3	.	TRBV6-5	.	CASSARDTQYF	TGTGCCAGCAGCGCCCGAGATACGCAGTATTTT
TRBJ2-7	.	TRBV21-1	.	CASSKTLPVFIEQYF	TGTGCCAGCAGCAAAACTCTTCCGGTATTTATCGAGCAGTACTTC
TRBJ1-1	.	TRBV6-6	.	CASRAQGSTEAFF	TGTGCCAGCAGGGCACAGGGTAGTACTGAAGCTTTCTTT
TRBJ2-3	.	TRBV7-2	few	CASSTGRGDTQYF	TGTGCCAGCAGCACAGGGAGGGGGGATACGCAGTATTTT
TRBJ2-5	TRBD2	TRBV11-2	.	CASRKLAGPQETQYF	TGTGCCAGCAGGAAACTAGCGGGGCCGCAAGAGACCCAGTACTTC
TRBJ1-1	TRBD1	TRBV5-1	.	CASTGTGLNTEAFF	TGCGCCAGCACCGGGACAGGCTTGAACACTGAAGCTTTCTTT
TRBJ2-1	TRBD1	TRBV19	.	CASRETGLLNEQFF	TGTGCCAGTAGGGAGACAGGGCTCCTCAATGAGCAGTTCTTC
TRBJ2-7	TRBD1	TRBV6-5	.	CASSLYRGGQGYEQYF	TGTGCCAGCAGTTTATATCGCGGGGGACAGGGCTACGAGCAGTACTTC
TRBJ2-3	TRBD1	TRBV6-1	.	CASTGDTDTQYF	TGTGCCTCCACAGGGGACACAGATACGCAGTATTTT
TRBJ2-3	TRBD2	TRBV5-4	.	CASSYPGTRSRADTQYF	TGTGCCAGCAGTTACCCCGGGACTAGGTCTCGTGCAGATACGCAGTATTTT
TRBJ2-1	TRBD1	TRBV7-9	.	CAGRRQGNEQFF	TGTGCCGGTCGAAGACAGGGTAATGAGCAGTTCTTC
TRBJ1-1	.	TRBV30	.	CAWNAGARGEAFF	TGTGCCTGGAATGCAGGGGCGAGGGGTGAAGCTTTCTTT
TRBJ2-5	.	TRBV5-1	.	CASSLPLGETQYF	TGCGCCAGCAGCCTTCCCCTTGGAGAGACCCAGTACTTC
TRBJ1-2	.	TRBV30	.	CAWSLDWGGYTF	TGTGCCTGGAGTCTTGACTGGGGTGGCTACACCTTC
TRBJ1-3	TRBD1	TRBV30	.	CAWSVGTVLGNTIYF	TGTGCCTGGAGCGTAGGGACAGTTCTTGGAAACACCATATATTTT
TRBJ1-2	TRBD1	TRBV30	.	CAWRLGQGLLYGYTF	TGTGCCTGGAGACTCGGACAGGGTCTGTTGTATGGCTACACCTTC
TRBJ2-2	.	TRBV7-9	.	CASSLALAGNTGELFF	TGTGCCAGCAGCTTAGCCCTAGCTGGGAACACCGGGGAGCTGTTTTTT